One and the same sample provided the 21 T cell receptor beta chains below, sequenced in a study of human T cells and chemical hapten exposure. The time point here: patch test 1, 2 weeks after DPC sensitization. Treatment denoted: therapeutic diphenylcyclopropenone sensitization with weekly scalp DPC. TCRdb recomputed calls from the RACE reads with MiXCR, one row per CDR3 protein. The table includes approximately 80,000 distinct CDR3 sequences, 7.5% to 9% detected once. Sequenced material: whole blood, taken in connection with sensitization to the hapten diphenylcyclopropenone (DPC). The receptor set was obtained from a woman younger than 45 with alopecia areata. Some clones in this sample may be carry-over from other donors' samples.

There are many counts of this clonotype. This sequence joins TRBV18 and TRBJ2-1, with D maybe TRBD2 (6 bases). With 3 bases removed from V and 1 base from J, the gap between germline ends came to 10 bases. This CDR3 region has 15 residues. Germline values: CDR1 KGHSH, CDR2 LQKENI. The CDR3 is CASSPPGESYNEQFF. The CDR3 coding sequence is TGTGCCAGCTCACCCCCGGGGGAATCCTACAATGAGCAGTTCTTC.

This CDR3 is CSVVSRGALDEQFF. CDR3 nucleotides: TGCAGCGTTGTATCTCGGGGGGCCTTGGATGAGCAGTTCTTC. V gene TRBV29-1 combines with J gene TRBJ2-1, with D perhaps matching TRBD2 (7 bases). Trimming took 4 bases from V and 8 from J, leaving 18 bases between them. This CDR3 region has 14 residues. Germline CDR1 reads SQVTM; CDR2 reads ANQGSEA.

This clonotype was seen a handful of times. V usage is TRBV6-5 and J usage is TRBJ1-3, with D possibly matching TRBD1 (5 bases). Germline loops: CDR1 MNHEY, CDR2 SVGAGI. V lost 6 bases and J lost 7, with 16 bases in between. The CDR3 has 14 residues. The CDR3 DNA is TGTGCCAGCAGCCGCGGACAAGGAGGCAACACCATATATTTT. Translation: CASSRGQGGNTIYF.

For this clonotype: A read error may explain this, as a much larger clone is one base away. The chain uses TRBV10-3 and TRBJ2-3; TRBD2 matches at 10 bases. The V gene's germline CDR1 is ENHRY and CDR2 SYGVKD. The CDR3 contains 16 residues. This chain's CDR3 is CPISEWTSGRTDTQYF. Written as DNA, the CDR3 is TGTCCCATCAGTGAGTGGACTAGCGGCCGCACAGATACGCAGTATTTT.

The J gene is TRBJ1-1, the V gene TRBV14, with D unresolved. Trimming shortened V by 0 bases and J by 1 base, and 6 bases separated the two germline ends. CDR1 is SGHDN, CDR2 FVKESK, per germline. The CDR3 totals 14 residues. CDR3 DNA sequence: TGTGCCAGCAGCCAAGATTTAAGGAACACTGAAGCTTTCTTT. Protein product: CASSQDLRNTEAFF.

There are many counts of this clonotype. V is TRBV6-1 and J is TRBJ2-5; the D gene is possibly TRBD1 (5 bases). The CDR3 loop spans 13 amino acids. V was shortened by 3 bases and J by 7 bases, with 12 bases between the two germline ends. Germline V gene data show CDR1 as MNHNS and CDR2 as SASEGT. DNA of the CDR3: TGTGCCAGCAGTGAGGTCAGGGTAGGGACCCAGTACTTC. This sequence encodes CASSEVRVGTQYF.

This clonotype was detected only a few times. V is TRBV2 and J is TRBJ2-4; the match to TRBD2 covers 8 bases. The V gene's germline CDR1 is SNHLY and CDR2 FYNNEI. The V segment lost 0 bases and the J segment 0 bases; nucleotides outside the gene matches: 13. The CDR3 runs to 20 residues. The CDR3 region is CASSEASGGYIKLAKNIQYF. CDR3 DNA sequence: TGTGCCAGCAGTGAAGCAAGCGGGGGCTATATTAAACTAGCCAAAAACATTCAGTACTTC.

Ten or more counts support this clonotype. The rearrangement links TRBV20-1 to TRBJ2-3; D is unclear. Germline loops: CDR1 DFQATT, CDR2 SNEGSKA (reference sequence). V was shortened by 1 base and J by 8 bases, with 7 bases between the two germline ends. The CDR3 is 11 residues long. CDR3 nucleotide sequence: TGCAGTGCTAGAGCCCCTGGTACGCAGTATTTT. It translates to CSARAPGTQYF.

This clonotype has ten or more counts. The CDR3 DNA reads as TGTGCCAGCAGCTTATTCCAGGACACCGGGGAGCTGTTTTTT. Translated: CASSLFQDTGELFF. The chain couples TRBV7-9 to TRBJ2-2; D call uncertain. The CDR3 is made up of 14 amino acids. V lost 2 bases to trimming and J lost 3 bases, with 7 bases between them. Per the germline V gene, CDR1 is SEHNR and CDR2 is FQNEAQ (reference sequence).

This clonotype has ten or more counts. The J gene is TRBJ1-1, the V gene TRBV29-1; D gene ambiguous. Trimming stripped 3 bases from V and 4 bases from J, with 12 bases between. The CDR3 spans 13 residues. Germline V gene lookup returns CDR1 SQVTM and CDR2 ANQGSEA. The DNA for the CDR3 is TGCAGCGTTGACAGCGGGGAGAGCACTGAAGCTTTCTTT. Amino acids: CSVDSGESTEAFF.

In regard to this clonotype: This clone may be a read error of a much larger clone one base away. The J gene is TRBJ2-3, the V gene TRBV7-2; D gene uncertain. This CDR3 has 14 residues. Between the trimmed V and J ends, which lost 5 bases and 10 bases, there was a span of 19 bases. Germline assignment: CDR1 SGHTA and CDR2 FQGNSA. CDR3 in DNA: TGTGCCAGCAGCCGGGCCACCCCAATCGGTGCGCAGTATTTT. Residues: CASSRATPIGAQYF. The entire variable domain, with the rest obtained from reference TRBV7-2 and TRBJ2-3, is as follows: GAGVSQSPSNKVTEKGKDVELRCDPISGHTALYWYRQSLGQGLEFLIYFQGNSAPDKSGLPSDRFSAERTGGSVSTLTIQRTQQEDSAVYLCASSRATPIGAQYFGPGTRLTVL.

This clonotype was counted ten times or more. The CDR3 loop is CASSLLLAGDEQYF. The CDR3 DNA follows: TGTGCCAGCAGCTTATTGCTAGCGGGGGACGAGCAGTACTTC. This chain links TRBV7-8 with TRBJ2-7; TRBD2 matches 10 bases. CDR3 length: 14 residues. Germline trimming cut 2 bases from V and 5 bases from J; bases unmatched to any gene: 3. Germline CDR1 SGHVS, CDR2 FQNEAQ.

This chain connects TRBV7-3 to TRBJ2-5; D may be TRBD2 (5 bases). The germline CDR1 and CDR2 sequences are SGHTA and FQGTGA. The CDR3 totals 13 residues. Trimming took off 6 bases at V and 2 bases at J, with 10 bases between the two ends. The DNA for the CDR3 is TGTGCCAGCAGTTACGGGAATCAAGAGACCCAGTACTTC. This translates into CASSYGNQETQYF. The entire variable domain, with the rest obtained from reference TRBV7-3 and TRBJ2-5, is as follows: GAGVSQTPSNKVTEKGKYVELRCDPISGHTALYWYRQSLGQGPEFLIYFQGTGAADDSGLPNDRFFAVRPEGSVSTLKIQRTERGDSAVYLCASSYGNQETQYFGPGTRLLVL.

In its sample, this clonotype was seen many times. This rearrangement joins TRBV28 to TRBJ1-1, with TRBD1 as a possible D gene (5 bases). CDR3 length: 13 amino acids. Germline CDR1 MDHEN, CDR2 SYDVKM. With 7 bases removed from V and 6 bases from J, the gap between germline ends came to 15 bases. CDR3 bases: TGTGCCAGCATCACAGGCTGGGGGTCTGAAGCTTTCTTT. This translates into CASITGWGSEAFF.

The chain combines TRBV6-1 with TRBJ1-5; D is unresolved. The germline CDR1 and CDR2 sequences are MNHNS and SASEGT. V shed 3 bases and J shed 5 bases, with 8 bases lying between them. This CDR3 comprises 13 residues. CDR3 nucleotide sequence: TGTGCCAGCAGTGATAGTGGGGATCAGCCCCAGCATTTT. Its translation: CASSDSGDQPQHF.

The rearrangement links TRBV30 to TRBJ1-1, with 7 bases lining up with TRBD1. The CDR3 has 13 amino acids. The junction had 0 bases not matched to a gene; V was cut back by 1 base and J by 1 base. In germline, CDR1 is GTSNPN, CDR2 SVGIG (reference sequence). For the CDR3, the DNA is TGTGCCTGGAGTGGACAGGGGAACACTGAAGCTTTCTTT. Amino acids: CAWSGQGNTEAFF.

The chain uses TRBV6-5 and TRBJ2-1, with TRBD1 as a possible D gene (6 bases). CDR1 MNHEY and CDR2 SVGAGI come from the germline V gene. The CDR3 totals 12 residues. Trimming left V 6 bases short and J 10 bases short, with 13 bases between. This chain's CDR3 is CASRRGTREQFF. CDR3 DNA: TGTGCCAGCAGGAGGGGGACGCGGGAGCAGTTCTTC.

This clonotype has a handful of counts. The chain uses TRBV27 and TRBJ2-1; TRBD1 might be the D (6 bases). V was pared by 2 bases and J by 6 bases, with 20 bases between. Germline V CDR1 and CDR2: MNHEY, SMNVEV (reference sequence). The CDR3 runs 17 residues. CDR3 region: CASSLRRLAGVGNEQFF. CDR3 DNA sequence: TGTGCCAGCAGTTTACGCCGGCTGGCAGGGGTGGGCAATGAGCAGTTCTTC.

Of note for this clonotype: This may arise from a read error, as a much more abundant clone is one base away. In DNA, the CDR3 is TGTGCCAGCAGCGGGACAGGGAAACAAGTGACCCAGTACTTC. The encoded protein is CASSGTGKQVTQYF. This chain links TRBV12-3 or TRBV12-4 with TRBJ2-5; TRBD1 matches at 9 bases. The length of the CDR3 is 14 residues.

In its sample, this clonotype was seen a few times. The gene calls are TRBV5-1 and TRBJ1-1; 8 bases agree with TRBD1. Germline V gene data show CDR1 as SGHRS and CDR2 as YFSETQ. The J segment lost 1 base and the V segment lost 4 bases, leaving 6 bases of the junction unmatched. This CDR3 is built from 15 residues. CDR3 protein: CASSTQGAGNTEAFF. Written as DNA, the CDR3 is TGCGCCAGCAGCACCCAGGGGGCGGGGAACACTGAAGCTTTCTTT.

This clonotype has more than one count but fewer than ten. The CDR3, as DNA: TGTGCCAGTCGACTAGCGGGGGGTTACAATGAGCAGTTCTTC. It yields the protein CASRLAGGYNEQFF. This sequence joins TRBV2 and TRBJ2-1, with 13 bases matching TRBD2. The V gene's germline CDR1 is SNHLY and CDR2 FYNNEI. With 9 bases clipped from V and 4 bases from J, the junction kept 3 bases outside the gene matches. The CDR3 length is 14 residues.